These T cell receptor beta chains were read from a single sample in a study of T-cell reconstitution after alpha-beta-depleted transplantation in children. TCRdb independently ran MiXCR on the PCR reads; one entry per CDR3 protein. The sample consists of 540,000 or so distinct CDR3 sequences, more than 20% of them appearing once. Sequenced here: PBMCs, mostly from graft donor cells, sampled 360 days after TCRalphabeta/CD19-depleted stem cell transplant. The receptors shown here come from a boy under two years old who had a stem cell transplant for acute myeloid leukemia, so the T cells may come from the graft donor. The CDR3 runs from the conserved cysteine through the conserved F or W. The order of the fields is J gene, V gene, D gene, clone size, CDR3 protein, CDR3 DNA. D genes are given only for firm matches. A clone size is listed for some rows: how often the clone was seen (once, few, many), or a class if it is expanded.

>TRBJ1-2|TRBV20-1|.|many
CSASASGPRAVRGYTF
TGCAGTGCTAGTGCCTCGGGACCTCGAGCGGTCCGTGGCTACACCTTC
>TRBJ2-2|TRBV4-3|TRBD1|.
CASSQDSRGPNTGELFF
TGCGCCAGCAGCCAAGATTCGAGGGGGCCGAACACCGGGGAGCTGTTTTTT
>TRBJ2-1|TRBV12-3/TRBV12-4|.|.
CASSLQGIGINEQFF
TGTGCCAGCAGTTTACAGGGGATAGGTATCAATGAGCAGTTCTTC
>TRBJ2-3|TRBV7-9|.|.
CASSLAVDTDTQYF
TGTGCCAGCAGCTTAGCGGTTGATACAGATACGCAGTATTTT
>TRBJ1-1|TRBV12-3/TRBV12-4|TRBD1|few
CASSLTRDRGGLEAFF
TGTGCCAGCAGTTTAACCCGGGACAGGGGGGGACTCGAAGCTTTCTTT
>TRBJ2-1|TRBV15|TRBD2|few
CATSRASGTYNEQFF
TGTGCCACCAGCAGAGCTAGCGGGACCTACAATGAGCAGTTCTTC
>TRBJ2-5|TRBV6-5|TRBD2|many
CASSPHHWTSSFQETQYF
TGTGCCAGCAGTCCCCATCATTGGACTAGCTCCTTTCAAGAGACCCAGTACTTC
>TRBJ2-7|TRBV29-1|.|many
CSVSSSYEQYF
TGCAGCGTAAGCAGCTCCTACGAGCAGTACTTC
>TRBJ2-5|TRBV9|TRBD1|many
CASSPWTGLQETQYF
TGTGCCAGCAGCCCCTGGACAGGATTGCAAGAGACCCAGTACTTC
>TRBJ2-1|TRBV12-3/TRBV12-4|.|.
CASRTDRLHNEQFF
TGTGCCAGCAGAACCGACAGGTTACACAATGAGCAGTTCTTC
>TRBJ1-2|TRBV14|.|.
CASSQAQGGGGYTF
TGTGCCAGCAGCCAAGCGCAAGGGGGTGGTGGCTACACCTTC
>TRBJ1-5|TRBV12-3/TRBV12-4|.|few
CASSLGWDHSNQPQHF
TGTGCCAGCAGTTTGGGTTGGGACCATAGCAATCAGCCCCAGCATTTT
>TRBJ2-1|TRBV12-3/TRBV12-4|.|.
CASSFVGGLISYNEQFF
TGTGCCAGCAGTTTCGTGGGCGGACTTATATCTTACAATGAGCAGTTCTTC
>TRBJ2-5|TRBV7-2|.|.
CASSLVGFGGTQYF
TGTGCCAGCAGCTTAGTCGGGTTCGGCGGGACCCAGTACTTC
>TRBJ2-3|TRBV20-1|.|many
CSARDRASPSTDTQYF
TGCAGTGCTAGAGATCGGGCTAGCCCAAGCACAGATACGCAGTATTTT
>TRBJ2-2|TRBV20-1|TRBD2|.
CCARDLSGGANTGELFF
TGCTGTGCTAGAGATCTGAGCGGGGGGGCGAACACCGGGGAGCTGTTTTTT
>TRBJ2-7|TRBV4-3|.|many
CASSQAGQPSYEQYF
TGCGCCAGCAGCCAAGCCGGACAGCCATCCTACGAGCAGTACTTC
>TRBJ1-1|TRBV6-5|TRBD1|.
CASSYLGQHNEAFF
TGTGCCAGCAGTTACCTGGGACAGCATAATGAAGCTTTCTTT
>TRBJ2-4|TRBV28|.|many
CASSPTGLAKNIQYF
TGTGCCAGCAGTCCCACAGGTTTGGCCAAAAACATTCAGTACTTC
>TRBJ2-2|TRBV6-5|.|few
CASSYGPGTGELFF
TGTGCCAGCAGTTACGGGCCTGGCACCGGGGAGCTGTTTTTT
>TRBJ2-1|TRBV6-5|.|few
CASSYSGDWPFNEQFF
TGTGCCAGCAGTTACTCTGGGGACTGGCCCTTCAATGAGCAGTTCTTC
>TRBJ1-1|TRBV29-1|.|few
CSVVRINTEAFF
TGCAGCGTTGTTAGGATTAACACTGAAGCTTTCTTT
>TRBJ2-7|TRBV12-3/TRBV12-4|.|few
CASSLSAGMSEQYF
TGTGCCAGCAGTTTAAGTGCAGGGATGAGCGAGCAGTACTTC
>TRBJ2-5|TRBV4-1|.|.
CASSQNRNRGQETQYF
TGCGCCAGCAGCCAAAACAGGAATAGAGGCCAAGAGACCCAGTACTTC
>TRBJ2-5|TRBV4-1|TRBD2|.
CASSQDQRGVQETQYF
TGCGCCAGCAGCCAAGACCAGCGGGGGGTCCAAGAGACCCAGTACTTC
>TRBJ2-5|TRBV12-3/TRBV12-4|TRBD2|once
CASSLDLAGQETQYF
TGTGCCAGCAGTTTAGACCTAGCGGGCCAAGAGACCCAGTACTTC
>TRBJ2-1|TRBV29-1|TRBD2|few
CSVERRGNEQFF
TGCAGCGTTGAAAGGCGGGGGAATGAGCAGTTCTTC
>TRBJ2-7|TRBV5-6|.|once
CASSLGLSTYEQYF
TGTGCCAGCAGCTTAGGACTCTCCACCTACGAGCAGTACTTC